This entry features one T cell receptor (beta chain) sequence. Its cognate antigen is unknown. The ends were cut back, 3 bases at V and 8 bases at J, with 16 bases in the middle. Germline lookup yields CDR1 SNHLY and CDR2 FYNNEI. The CDR3 consists of 15 residues. Participating donors were healthy, HIV-negative adults free of recent acute infections or vaccinations. CD4+ cells underwent separation, giving CD45RA+ naive and CD45RA-negative memory subsets. The data belong to a study of shared clonotypes between healthy human individuals. Clones were read by immunoSEQ multiplex PCR, and TCRdb kept only the in-frame ones, dropping some. Of about 1 million clones listed, under 80% are singletons. Findings and caveats of the study: The study found roughly 5% of naive CD4 clonotypes shared across a handful of donors.

Sequenced material: memory CD4+ T cells sorted from blood. Subset indicated: CD45RA-negative fraction. This receptor was identified in a man between 18 and 29 years old in good health. This chain links TRBV2 with TRBJ1-4, with D possibly being TRBD1 (6 bases). Here the CDR3 DNA reads TGTGCCAGCAGTGAGGACAGTCGGAGCGGCGAAAAACTGTTTTTT. The encoded protein is CASSEDSRSGEKLFF.